This T cell receptor (beta chain) was documented in a study of shared clonotypes between healthy human individuals. Study-wide results and limits: Naive subsets generally had larger estimated richness than memory subsets. Clonotype sharing levels among donors were expected to vary with sequencing depth. Blood alone was sampled, and tissue repertoires likely differ.

With regard to this clone: Its matching antigen is unknown.

Over several immunoSEQ plates, each subset's genomic DNA was distributed in even portions. Generated by immunoSEQ multiplex PCR, the TCRdb table keeps only in-frame clones and is missing some. The data show under 550,000 clones, 90% to 97% seen once. Germline V gene sequence: CDR1 MDHEN, CDR2 SYDVKM. J lost 4 bases, V lost 6 bases, and 5 bases had no gene match. The CDR3 runs 13 residues. The clonotype originates from a woman aged 25 to 45 in good health. The sample consisted of naive CD4+ T cells sorted from blood. Subset denoted: CD45RA+ positively selected. The genes are TRBV28 and TRBJ1-1; 7 bases match TRBD1. CDR3 region: CASRRSGGTEAFF. For the CDR3, the DNA is TGTGCCAGCAGGCGATCAGGGGGCACTGAAGCTTTCTTT.